Listed below are T cell receptor beta chains from one sample, sequenced in a study of OX40 agonist ivuxolimab in advanced cancers. The data were produced by immunoSEQ multiplex PCR, yet TCRdb's version contains in-frame clones alone and is incomplete. The repertoire includes 25,000 or so clones, 80% to 90% of them detected once, and 8.5% to 10% sits in the top ten. The sequencing here drew on CD4+ or CD8+ T cells sorted from blood, taken in a trial of the OX40 agonist ivuxolimab. These receptors all come from an adult with an advanced solid tumor such as melanoma, head and neck, liver or kidney cancer. Each CDR3 is given with its conserved first and last residue. D genes are given only for firm matches. Rows may omit the clone size; those that give it use once, few, many or a size class.

V	J	size	D	DNA	CDR3
TRBV6-1	TRBJ2-2	-	-	TGTGCCAGCAGTGAACAGGGGAACACGAACACCGGGGAGCTGTTTTTT	CASSEQGNTNTGELFF
TRBV7-2	TRBJ2-2	-	-	TGTGCCAGCAGCCCCCGAGGGGGAGGGGGCACCGGGGAGCTGTTTTTT	CASSPRGGGGTGELFF
TRBV9	TRBJ2-1	-	-	TGTGCCAGCAGCGTGGCCAATTACAATGAGCAGTTCTTC	CASSVANYNEQFF
TRBV11-2	TRBJ2-1	-	TRBD2	TGTGCCAGCAGCCCCGGGACTAGCGTCTACAATGAGCAGTTCTTC	CASSPGTSVYNEQFF
TRBV6-5	TRBJ1-1	-	TRBD1	TGTACCAGCAGTTACGACAGGGGAATGAACACTGAAGCTTTCTTT	CTSSYDRGMNTEAFF
TRBV6-6	TRBJ1-4	-	-	TGTGCCAGCAGGCCCGCTGCAGTCCGGGAGGAAAAACTGTTTTTT	CASRPAAVREEKLFF
TRBV10-1	TRBJ2-7	-	TRBD1	TGCGCCAGCAGTGAGTCGACAGGGAGCGAGCAGTACTTC	CASSESTGSEQYF
TRBV7-2	TRBJ2-2	-	-	TGTGCCAGCAGTCTAGAGGGTTTCGGGGAGCTGTTTTTT	CASSLEGFGELFF
TRBV18	TRBJ1-5	-	-	TGTGCCAGCTCCCCCGGGAGTCGCAGGGAAGGTCAGCCCCAGCATTTT	CASSPGSRREGQPQHF
TRBV19	TRBJ1-5	-	TRBD1	TGTGCCAGTAGTAGGGGACAGGCCTATAGCAATCAGCCCCAGCATTTT	CASSRGQAYSNQPQHF
TRBV18	TRBJ2-7	-	TRBD1	TGTGCCAGCTCACCTCCGACAGGGAAAGGGTACGAGCAGTACTTC	CASSPPTGKGYEQYF
TRBV10-3	TRBJ2-4	-	-	TGTGCCATCAGTGAAGGGGGACTAGCCAAAAACATTCAGTACTTC	CAISEGGLAKNIQYF
TRBV29-1	TRBJ1-2	-	-	TGCAGCGTTGGCGACAGCAGCTACACCTTC	CSVGDSSYTF
TRBV6-6	TRBJ2-3	once	-	TGTGCCAGCAACCCACAAGGGGATACGCAGTATTTT	CASNPQGDTQYF
TRBV27	TRBJ2-7	-	-	TGTGCCAGCAGTTTGCAGAGGGTTGGGCACGAGCAGTACTTC	CASSLQRVGHEQYF
TRBV5-6	TRBJ2-3	-	-	TGTGCCAGCAGCACTCGGCTTTCCGCAGATACGCAGTATTTT	CASSTRLSADTQYF
TRBV27	TRBJ1-1	-	-	TGTGCCAGCAGTTTATCGTTGGGATTAACAGGGCCCACTGAAGCTTTCTTT	CASSLSLGLTGPTEAFF